This TCR beta chain was identified in a study of T cells in localized non-small cell lung cancer. Whole-study results and caveats: In uninvolved adjacent lung, T cell clonality reached its highest value, exceeding tumor. In adjacent lung appeared a median approximately 57 of the top 100 tumor clones. Longer overall survival was seen with higher T cell density measured in blood. Sequencing involved a lone tumor region, leaving heterogeneity possible.

Libraries were prepared by immunoSEQ multiplex PCR; TCRdb keeps only in-frame clonotypes and omits some of them. Of around 1,100 clones listed, 20% to 25% were seen once; the top ten hold over 15%. Unmatched junction bases numbered 15, after V lost 3 bases and J lost 6 bases. The CDR3 loop spans 16 amino acids. The germline gives CDR1 GTSNPN, CDR2 SVGIG (reference sequence). By share, this clone counts as large. Its antigen remains unknown. Sequencing used normal lung tissue next to the tumor, obtained before any cancer treatment. The chain couples TRBV30 to TRBJ2-7; 9 nucleotides line up with TRBD2. The clonotype was recovered from an older female donor with stage I squamous cell lung carcinoma. The CDR3 protein is CAWSPAVVAGVSEQYF. DNA of the CDR3: TGTGCCTGGAGCCCGGCGGTGGTAGCGGGAGTTAGCGAGCAGTACTTC.